What follows are 27 T cell receptor beta chains derived from one specimen sequenced in a study of OX40 agonist ivuxolimab in advanced cancers. TCRdb's table, derived via immunoSEQ multiplex PCR, lists solely in-frame clones and lacks some. The sample has about 82,000 clones, roughly 91% seen once. The sample here was CD4+ or CD8+ T cells sorted from blood, taken in a trial of the OX40 agonist ivuxolimab. Receptor source: an adult with an advanced solid tumor such as melanoma, head and neck, liver or kidney cancer.

The gene calls are TRBV18 and TRBJ2-5; TRBD2 might be the D (5 bases). The CDR3 covers 14 residues. Looked up from germline, CDR1 is KGHSH and CDR2 is LQKENI. The V end lost 2 bases, the J end lost 5 bases, and 12 bases lay between the germline ends. CDR3 region: CASSPWEIRETQYF. The CDR3 DNA is TGTGCCAGCTCACCATGGGAGATTAGGGAGACCCAGTACTTC.

Concerning this clone itself: The same CDR3 also results from other DNA sequences found in this sample. The rearrangement links TRBV5-1 to TRBJ2-2, with D perhaps matching TRBD1 or TRBD2 (5 bases each). Germline values: CDR1 SGHRS, CDR2 YFSETQ. CDR3 length equals 14 residues. The germline V and J ends were trimmed by 3 bases and 6 bases, with 12 bases remaining between them. The DNA for the CDR3 is TGCGCCAGCAGCTGGAGTCAGGGAGCCGGGGAGCTGTTTTTT. It yields the protein CASSWSQGAGELFF.

The chain combines TRBV5-1 with TRBJ2-5; 8 bases align to TRBD2. Germline V lookup: CDR1 SGHRS, CDR2 YFSETQ. V shed 4 bases, J shed 4 bases, and the junction held 9 bases outside the gene matches. The CDR3 totals 15 residues. CDR3 nucleotides: TGCGCCAGCAGCCAAGGGAGCGGGAGACGAGAGACCCAGTACTTC. Its translation is CASSQGSGRRETQYF.

The chain couples TRBV4-3 to TRBJ2-1; no definite D call. Trimming took off 3 bases at V and 4 bases at J, with 13 bases between the two ends. This CDR3 is built from 15 residues. The germline CDR1 and CDR2 sequences are LGHNA and YSLEER. The CDR3 protein is CASSHPRKKYNEQFF. The CDR3 DNA reads as TGCGCCAGCAGCCATCCGAGGAAAAAATACAATGAGCAGTTCTTC.

The rearrangement links TRBV19 to TRBJ2-5; D is tentatively TRBD1 or TRBD2 (6 bases each). The CDR3 is 15 amino acids. Trimming stripped 10 bases from V and 7 bases from J, with 25 bases between. Germline assignment: CDR1 LNHDA and CDR2 SQIVND (reference sequence). The CDR3 DNA sequence: TGTGCCACCCGGGAGACAGGAGCTCTTCTAGGGACCCAGTACTTC. As protein: CATRETGALLGTQYF.

This chain links TRBV9 with TRBJ2-7; TRBD1 might be the D (6 bases). Trimming took off 0 bases at V and 2 bases at J, with 12 bases between the two ends. CDR3 length equals 15 residues. Germline V gene lookup returns CDR1 SGDLS and CDR2 YYNGEE. The CDR3 is CASSVGTGTPYEQYF. The DNA of the CDR3 is TGTGCCAGCAGCGTAGGAACAGGGACCCCCTACGAGCAGTACTTC.

This sequence joins TRBV6-1 and TRBJ2-5; perhaps TRBD2 as D (5 bases). The CDR3 sequence is 16 residues long. V lost 3 bases and J lost 1, with 15 bases in between. CDR1 and CDR2 from the germline V gene are MNHNS and SASEGT. The CDR3 spells CASSDFGIPAQETQYF. CDR3 DNA sequence: TGTGCCAGCAGTGACTTCGGGATCCCGGCCCAAGAGACCCAGTACTTC.

CDR3 residues: CASSLIRDEQFF. Written as DNA, the CDR3 is TGTGCCAGCAGTTTAATCCGAGATGAGCAGTTCTTC. The gene calls are TRBV28 and TRBJ2-1; D remains ambiguous. This CDR3 has 12 residues. Germline CDR1 MDHEN, CDR2 SYDVKM. Trimming took 2 bases from V and 8 from J, leaving 7 bases between them.

The V and J genes are TRBV11-2 and TRBJ1-6, with D possibly TRBD1 on 5 matching bases. V was pared by 3 bases and J by 14 bases, with 14 bases between. CDR3 length: 13 amino acids. Per the germline V gene, CDR1 is SGHAT and CDR2 is FQNNGV. The CDR3 loop reads CASSFHQQAALHF. CDR3 sequence (DNA): TGTGCCAGCAGCTTCCACCAACAGGCCGCCCTCCACTTT.

The chain has TRBV5-1 and TRBJ2-1; D is possibly TRBD2 (6 bases). Germline V lookup: CDR1 SGHRS, CDR2 YFSETQ. CDR3 length: 16 amino acids. V was trimmed by 3 bases and J by 7 bases, leaving 20 bases between them. CDR3 nucleotide sequence: TGCGCCAGCAGCTCGATGGTGACTAGTCAGTCGAATGAGCAGTTCTTC. The encoded protein is CASSSMVTSQSNEQFF.

This clone was seen more than once but under ten times. The chain employs TRBV30 and TRBJ1-5; the D gene is possibly TRBD1 (5 bases). Trimming cost V 1 base and J 7 bases, with 17 bases left between them. Germline V lookup: CDR1 GTSNPN, CDR2 SVGIG (reference sequence). This CDR3 comprises 15 residues. The chain's CDR3 is CAWSAGFGAGQPQHF. The CDR3 DNA is TGTGCCTGGAGTGCGGGATTCGGGGCGGGACAGCCCCAGCATTTT. Complete variable domain (other parts from reference TRBV30 and TRBJ1-5): SQTIHQWPATLVQPVGSPLSLECTVEGTSNPNLYWYRQAAGRGLQLLFYSVGIGQISSEVPQNLSASRPQDRQFILSSKKLLLSDSGFYLCAWSAGFGAGQPQHFGDGTRLSIL.

With regard to this clone: Given the absence of the conserved phenylalanine or tryptophan at the CDR3 end, a read error is likely. The DNA is left out, because the CDR3 cannot be placed on it with certainty; the CDR3 is given as TCRdb lists it. This chain joins TRBV1 and TRBJ1-2. TRBV1 is a documented pseudogene. Both ends counted, the CDR3 spans 16 residues. The CDR3 reads CTSSGYGLCEDLWLHL.

The rearrangement joins TRBV7-9 to TRBJ1-4; D not resolved. Germline lookup yields CDR1 SEHNR and CDR2 FQNEAQ (reference sequence). This CDR3 has 15 amino acids. V gave up 1 base and J gave up 7 bases, with 13 bases separating them. In DNA, the CDR3 is TGTGCCAGCAGCTTAGTCCCGTCCGAGGCTGAAAAACTGTTTTTT. Amino acids: CASSLVPSEAEKLFF.

The rearrangement joins TRBV10-1 to TRBJ2-1, with D possibly being TRBD2 (6 bases). Germline V gene sequence: CDR1 WNHNN, CDR2 SYGVQD (reference sequence). V shed 2 bases and J shed 4 bases, with 15 bases lying between them. The CDR3 spans 16 residues. This chain's CDR3 is CASSERGKGSYNEQFF. CDR3 DNA: TGCGCCAGCAGTGAGCGGGGGAAGGGGTCATACAATGAGCAGTTCTTC.

This clone was counted a single time. The V gene is TRBV2, the J gene TRBJ2-2, with 7 bases aligning to TRBD1. The CDR3 extends over 14 amino acids. The V segment lost 8 bases and the J segment 5 bases; nucleotides outside the gene matches: 8. Germline V gene lookup returns CDR1 SNHLY and CDR2 FYNNEI. The CDR3 protein is CASLYDRVTGELFF. CDR3 nucleotides: TGTGCCAGCCTTTATGACAGGGTTACCGGGGAGCTGTTTTTT.

This clone was seen a single time. The chain is built from TRBV27 and TRBJ2-7; D remains ambiguous. CDR3 size: 13 residues. Germline V gives CDR1 MNHEY, CDR2 SMNVEV (reference sequence). V dropped 4 bases and J dropped 0 bases, with 7 bases sitting between them. The CDR3 bases are TGTGCCAGCAGTTACGACACCTCCTACGAGCAGTACTTC. Its translation: CASSYDTSYEQYF.

The chain couples TRBV6-5 to TRBJ1-4; D gene uncertain. Germline loops: CDR1 MNHEY, CDR2 SVGAGI. The V gene lost 0 bases and the J gene lost 7 bases, with 6 bases spanning the gap. CDR3 size: 13 residues. CDR3 DNA sequence: TGTGCCAGCAGTTACTCGGAGGGTGAAAAACTGTTTTTT. Protein: CASSYSEGEKLFF.

V and J are TRBV7-9 and TRBJ2-7; 13 positions agree with TRBD2. The CDR3 is 15 residues long. V shed 5 bases, J shed 3 bases, and the junction held 4 bases outside the gene matches. Germline V gene lookup returns CDR1 SEHNR and CDR2 FQNEAQ (reference sequence). The CDR3 DNA reads as TGTGCCAGCAGCGGACTAGCGGGAGTGGGCTACGAGCAGTACTTC. Its translation: CASSGLAGVGYEQYF.

The chain couples TRBV11-2 to TRBJ2-1, with 7 nucleotides matching TRBD2. The germline gives CDR1 SGHAT, CDR2 FQNNGV. The trim removed 6 bases at V and 4 bases at J, leaving 9 bases unmatched. The CDR3 has 15 residues. This chain's CDR3 is CASRGLRERYNEQFF. The CDR3, as DNA: TGTGCCAGCAGGGGTTTGCGGGAGAGGTACAATGAGCAGTTCTTC.

The J gene is TRBJ1-5, the V gene TRBV4-1; no clear D gene. The CDR3 runs to 16 residues. Trimming removed 0 bases from V and 6 bases from J, with 15 bases in between. Germline CDR1 and CDR2: MGHRA and YSYEKL. CDR3 sequence reads: CASSQDLGQYGQPQHF. CDR3 nucleotides: TGCGCCAGCAGCCAAGACTTGGGTCAGTACGGTCAGCCCCAGCATTTT.

This chain links TRBV25-1 with TRBJ2-2, with a possible D match to TRBD2 (5 bases). Germline V lookup: CDR1 MGHDK, CDR2 SYGVNS. The CDR3 sequence is 15 residues long. The V gene lost 1 base and the J gene lost 2 bases, with 8 bases spanning the gap. CDR3 amino acids: CASSESGLNTGELFF. In DNA, the CDR3 is TGTGCCAGCAGTGAATCCGGACTTAACACCGGGGAGCTGTTTTTT.

The chain joins TRBV6-6 to TRBJ2-7; the match to TRBD2 covers 10 bases. Trimming took 8 bases from V and 0 from J; bases not matched to a gene: 7. The length of the CDR3 is 15 residues. Looked up from germline, CDR1 is MNHNY and CDR2 is SVGAGI (reference sequence). CDR3 residues: CASHTSGASSYEQYF. As DNA, the CDR3 is TGTGCCAGCCACACTAGCGGGGCTAGCTCCTACGAGCAGTACTTC.

The V call is TRBV5-4, the J call TRBJ2-4; 7 nucleotides line up with TRBD1. CDR1 and CDR2 from the germline V gene are SGHNT and YYREEE (reference sequence). Losses at the gene ends were 4 bases for V and 0 bases for J; bases not matched to a gene: 4. The CDR3 has 15 residues. The CDR3 is CASSATGVAKNIQYF. The DNA of the CDR3 is TGTGCCAGCAGCGCAACAGGGGTAGCCAAAAACATTCAGTACTTC.

The CDR3 nucleotides read TGTGCCAGCATATCCAGGGGGGGCGCGGGATACGAGCAGTACTTC. Amino acids: CASISRGGAGYEQYF. The rearrangement joins TRBV6-1 to TRBJ2-7; possibly TRBD1 or TRBD2 for D (7 bases each). Between the trimmed V and J ends, which lost 7 bases and 4 bases, there was a span of 20 bases. The V gene's germline CDR1 is MNHNS and CDR2 SASEGT. The CDR3 length is 15 residues.

The J gene is TRBJ2-6, the V gene TRBV7-9; a weak D match, TRBD2 (5 bases). V was pared by 5 bases and J by 0 bases, with 17 bases between. The CDR3 has 18 residues. The V gene's germline CDR1 is SEHNR and CDR2 FQNEAQ (reference sequence). In DNA form, the CDR3 reads TGTGCCAGCAGCGCTCCGGGATTCCTGAGCTCTGGGGCCAACGTCCTGACTTTC. Translating gives CASSAPGFLSSGANVLTF.

This clone was detected only once. This chain links TRBV28 with TRBJ1-2; D call uncertain. This CDR3 comprises 12 residues. The germline V and J ends were trimmed by 2 bases and 9 bases, with 10 bases remaining between them. The germline V gene encodes CDR1 MDHEN and CDR2 SYDVKM. CDR3 sequence (DNA): TGTGCCAGCAGTTTACCCGGGAGGAGCTACACCTTC. This codes for CASSLPGRSYTF.

The V call is TRBV10-3, the J call TRBJ2-2, with D uncertain. The CDR3 runs 15 residues. From germline, CDR1 is ENHRY and CDR2 SYGVKD. V was trimmed by 0 bases and J by 2 bases, leaving 7 bases between them. CDR3 DNA sequence: TGTGCCATCAGTGAGTCGACCGCTAACACCGGGGAGCTGTTTTTT. Translation: CAISESTANTGELFF.